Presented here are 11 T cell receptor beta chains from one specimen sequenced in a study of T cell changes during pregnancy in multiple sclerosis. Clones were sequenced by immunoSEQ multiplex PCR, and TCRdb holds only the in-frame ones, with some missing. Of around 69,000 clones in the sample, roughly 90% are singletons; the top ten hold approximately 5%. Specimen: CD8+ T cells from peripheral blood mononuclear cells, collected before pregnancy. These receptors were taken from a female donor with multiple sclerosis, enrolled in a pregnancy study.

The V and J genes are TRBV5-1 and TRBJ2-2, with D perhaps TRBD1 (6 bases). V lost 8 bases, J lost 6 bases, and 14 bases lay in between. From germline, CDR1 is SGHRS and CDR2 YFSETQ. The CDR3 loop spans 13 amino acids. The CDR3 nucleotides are TGCGCCAGTGCAGGGGATCGGGCCGGGGAGCTGTTTTTT. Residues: CASAGDRAGELFF.

The CDR3 DNA sequence: TGCGCCAGCAGCCCGAGGGTGCGGGGTGAAAAACTGTTTTTT. Amino acids: CASSPRVRGEKLFF. V and J are TRBV5-1 and TRBJ1-4; D call uncertain. Trimming removed 4 bases at V and 7 bases at J, with 14 bases between. This CDR3 is built from 14 residues. CDR1 is SGHRS and CDR2 is YFSETQ in the germline V gene.

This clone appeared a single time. The CDR3 region is CSALLRGEQYF. As DNA, the CDR3 is TGCAGTGCCCTACTACGAGGCGAGCAGTACTTC. The chain carries TRBV20-1 and TRBJ2-7; no clear D gene. There are 11 residues in the CDR3. The V end was cut by 6 bases, the J end by 6 bases, with 12 bases between. Germline assignment: CDR1 DFQATT and CDR2 SNEGSKA (reference sequence).

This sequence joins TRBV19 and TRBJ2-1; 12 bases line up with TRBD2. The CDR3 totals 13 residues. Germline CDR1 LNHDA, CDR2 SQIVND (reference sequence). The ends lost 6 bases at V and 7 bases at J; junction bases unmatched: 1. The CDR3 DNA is TGTGCCAGTAGAGGACTAGCGGGGAATGAGCAGTTCTTC. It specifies CASRGLAGNEQFF.

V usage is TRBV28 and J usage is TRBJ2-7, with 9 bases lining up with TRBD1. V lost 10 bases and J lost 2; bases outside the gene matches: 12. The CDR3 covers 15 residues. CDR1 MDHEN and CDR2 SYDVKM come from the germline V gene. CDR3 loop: CATLPGDRVAYEQYF. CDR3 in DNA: TGTGCCACCCTACCGGGGGACAGGGTTGCCTACGAGCAGTACTTC.

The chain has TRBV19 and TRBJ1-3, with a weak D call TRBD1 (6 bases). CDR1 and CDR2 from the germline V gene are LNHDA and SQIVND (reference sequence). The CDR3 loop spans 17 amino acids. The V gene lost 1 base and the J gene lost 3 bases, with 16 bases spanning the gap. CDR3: CASSIVDSPYGGNTIYF. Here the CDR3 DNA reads TGTGCCAGTAGTATAGTGGACAGCCCATACGGTGGAAACACCATATATTTT.

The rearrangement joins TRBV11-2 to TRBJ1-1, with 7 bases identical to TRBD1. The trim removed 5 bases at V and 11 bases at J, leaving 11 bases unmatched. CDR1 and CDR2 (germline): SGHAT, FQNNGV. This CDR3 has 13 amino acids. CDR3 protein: CASSPQGFSLAFF. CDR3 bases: TGTGCCAGCAGCCCACAGGGGTTCTCCTTGGCTTTCTTT.

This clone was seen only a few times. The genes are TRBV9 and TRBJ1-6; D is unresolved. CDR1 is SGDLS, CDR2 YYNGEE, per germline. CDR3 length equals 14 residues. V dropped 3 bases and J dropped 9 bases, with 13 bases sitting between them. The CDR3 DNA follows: TGTGCCAGCAGCGATAGCTCCCCTCGTTCACCCCTCCACTTT. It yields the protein CASSDSSPRSPLHF.

The CDR3: CASRGQETSQETQYF. The CDR3 DNA sequence: TGTGCCAGCAGGGGCCAGGAAACATCCCAAGAGACCCAGTACTTC. The chain joins TRBV2 to TRBJ2-5; D is ambiguous. Trimming removed 6 bases from V and 1 base from J, with 15 bases in between. Germline V gives CDR1 SNHLY, CDR2 FYNNEI. This CDR3 is built from 15 residues.

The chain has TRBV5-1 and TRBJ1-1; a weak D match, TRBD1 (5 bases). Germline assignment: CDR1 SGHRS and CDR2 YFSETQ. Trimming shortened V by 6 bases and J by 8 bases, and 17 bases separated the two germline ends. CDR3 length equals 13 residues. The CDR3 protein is CASTIAGLTEAFF. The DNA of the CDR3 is TGCGCCAGCACAATCGCGGGACTTACCGAAGCTTTCTTT.

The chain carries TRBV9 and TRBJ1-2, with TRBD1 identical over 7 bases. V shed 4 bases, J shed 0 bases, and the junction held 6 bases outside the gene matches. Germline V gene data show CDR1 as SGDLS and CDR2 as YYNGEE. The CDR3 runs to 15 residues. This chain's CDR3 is CASSMGQQTNYGYTF. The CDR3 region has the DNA TGTGCCAGCAGCATGGGACAGCAGACTAACTATGGCTACACCTTC.